The following is a TCR beta chain sequence with its context. V was shortened by 3 bases and J by 5 bases, with 13 bases between the two germline ends. The germline V gene encodes CDR1 MNHEY and CDR2 SMNVEV (reference sequence). The CDR3 consists of 14 residues. The sample is drawn from a study of blood T cell repertoires in COVID-19. Study-wide context: COVID-19 samples collected from the United States, Italy and Spain covered acute and convalescent phases. T cells, B-cell-depleted T cells, or PBMCs provided the cDNA or gDNA that served as material.

Per the original data handling: Quantification of nucleated cells was approximated via reference gene primer amplification. Measured with immunoSEQ multiplex PCR; TCRdb has only the in-frame clones, and not every one. V, J and clone size are those of that table, while D and trimming were read from the DNA. The sample records around 110,000 clones, around 90% being singletons. The rearrangement uses TRBV27 and TRBJ1-2; perhaps TRBD1 as D (5 bases). The receptor comes from a woman aged 25 to 39 with acute or convalescent COVID-19. Material: peripheral blood. The CDR3 DNA sequence: TGTGCCAGCAGTTTCAGAGACAGTTATTATGGCTACACCTTC. It codes for CASSFRDSYYGYTF.